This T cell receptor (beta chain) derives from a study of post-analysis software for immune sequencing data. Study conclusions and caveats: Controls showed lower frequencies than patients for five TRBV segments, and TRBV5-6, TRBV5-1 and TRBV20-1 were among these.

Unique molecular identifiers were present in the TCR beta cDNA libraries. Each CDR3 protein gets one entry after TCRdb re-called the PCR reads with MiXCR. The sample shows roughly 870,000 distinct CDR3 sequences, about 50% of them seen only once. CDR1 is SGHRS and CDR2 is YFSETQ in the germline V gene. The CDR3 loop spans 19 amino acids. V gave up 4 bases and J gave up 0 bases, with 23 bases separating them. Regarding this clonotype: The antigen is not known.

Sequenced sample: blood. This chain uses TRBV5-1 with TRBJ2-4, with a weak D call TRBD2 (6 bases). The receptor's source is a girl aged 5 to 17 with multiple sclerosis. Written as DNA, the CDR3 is TGCGCCAGCAGCGACGACACCTACTCGGGGGACCTAGCCAAAAACATTCAGTACTTC. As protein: CASSDDTYSGDLAKNIQYF.